These 32 T cell receptor beta chains were all obtained from the same sample, sequenced in a study of read filtering for tumor transcriptome and immune sequencing. Molecular barcoded adaptors covering alpha/delta and beta/gamma chains were used on approximately 400 ng RNA. TCRdb redid the calling of the reads with MiXCR, one entry per CDR3 protein. The table has under 150,000 distinct CDR3 sequences, less than 15% seen once. The specimen sequenced was a population of CD138-negative cells sorted from bone marrow. The receptors derive from a donor aged 40 or older with multiple myeloma.

This clonotype was counted at least ten times. CDR3 DNA: TGCGCCAGCAGCAGCGTAGGCACTGAAGCTTTCTTT. Residues: CASSSVGTEAFF. The chain is built from TRBV5-1 and TRBJ1-1, with no clear D. V dropped 4 bases and J dropped 4 bases, with 8 bases sitting between them. The CDR3 totals 12 residues. Germline lookup yields CDR1 SGHRS and CDR2 YFSETQ.

This clonotype was seen repeatedly, ten times or more. This chain links TRBV14 with TRBJ2-7, with TRBD2 matching over 11 bases. Per the germline V gene, CDR1 is SGHDN and CDR2 is FVKESK. Trimming at V came to 1 base and at J to 0 bases, leaving 11 bases not matched to a gene. The CDR3 covers 19 residues. The DNA for the CDR3 is TGTGCCAGCAGCCAAGGTGGGACTAGCGGAAGGATTAGCTCCTACGAGCAGTACTTC. Translation: CASSQGGTSGRISSYEQYF.

Details on this clonotype: A read error is possible here, since a much larger clone lies one base away. Since the CDR3 does not end with the conserved phenylalanine or tryptophan, this likely comes from a read error. The chain links TRBV24-1 to TRBJ2-7, with D uncertain. The CDR3 is 12 residues long. Deletions cut 3 bases from V and 5 bases from J, with 7 bases between. Per germline, CDR1 KGHDR and CDR2 SFDVKD. For the CDR3, the DNA is TGTGCCACCAGTGATCCCGGCAACGAGCAGTACCTC. Translated: CATSDPGNEQYL.

At least ten counts were recorded for this clonotype. The rearrangement uses TRBV5-6 and TRBJ1-2; D gene unclear. The CDR3 contains 12 residues. Germline V gene lookup returns CDR1 SGHDT and CDR2 YYEEEE. V gave up 4 bases and J gave up 6 bases, with 10 bases separating them. The CDR3 DNA sequence: TGTGCCAGCAGCCTGGTGCGAGATGGCTACACCTTC. This translates into CASSLVRDGYTF.

This clonotype was counted many times. The V and J genes are TRBV29-1 and TRBJ2-7; 8 nucleotides match TRBD2. The CDR3 runs 13 residues. The V gene's germline CDR1 is SQVTM and CDR2 ANQGSEA. Germline trimming cut 4 bases from V and 4 bases from J; bases unmatched to any gene: 6. CDR3 in DNA: TGCAGCGTTGCGGCGGGAGGTAATTACGAGCAGTACTTC. This translates into CSVAAGGNYEQYF.

A word on this clonotype: A much bigger clone sits one base away, suggesting this may be a read error. The chain employs TRBV4-2 and TRBJ1-5; a weak D match, TRBD1 (5 bases). The germline V and J ends were trimmed by 1 base and 3 bases, with 13 bases remaining between them. There are 16 residues in the CDR3. Germline V gene sequence: CDR1 LGHNA, CDR2 YNFKEQ. CDR3 sequence (DNA): TGTGCCAGCAGCCAAGGTTTTGGGGGGGTCAATCAGCCCCAGCATTTT. Protein: CASSQGFGGVNQPQHF.

This clonotype was counted ten times or more. The rearrangement joins TRBV20-1 to TRBJ2-2; 14 bases align to TRBD2. The germline gives CDR1 DFQATT, CDR2 SNEGSKA (reference sequence). V shed 5 bases and J 0 bases; nucleotides not matched to a gene: 2. This CDR3 region has 16 residues. In DNA form, the CDR3 reads TGCAGTGCTCCGGGACTAGCGGGGGCGAACACCGGGGAGCTGTTTTTT. Residues: CSAPGLAGANTGELFF.

CDR3 bases: TGTGCCAGCACCCCTGCCCCCGGGGCAGGCTACACCTTC. It is translated as CASTPAPGAGYTF. The V call is TRBV11-1, the J call TRBJ1-2, with TRBD1 as a possible D gene (5 bases). Trimming pared 7 bases from V and 8 bases from J, leaving 17 bases between. The CDR3 covers 13 residues. The V gene's germline CDR1 is SGHAT and CDR2 FQDESV (reference sequence).

About this clonotype: Without the conserved terminal phenylalanine or tryptophan, this CDR3 likely stems from a read error. The V and J genes are TRBV7-2 and TRBJ2-5; D is perhaps TRBD1 (7 bases). CDR1 is SGHTA and CDR2 is FQGNSA in the germline V gene. This CDR3 is 15 amino acids long. V lost 5 bases and J 2 bases, leaving 15 bases between the germline ends. The CDR3 DNA sequence: TGTGCCAGCAGCGCAGGGGGGCGACGGCAAGAGACCCAGTACTAC. It is translated as CASSAGGRRQETQYY.

This clonotype showed up many times. The gene calls are TRBV15 and TRBJ2-4, with D perhaps given as TRBD1 or TRBD2 (6 bases each). This CDR3 is 17 amino acids long. Trimming shortened V by 4 bases and J by 6 bases, and 22 bases separated the two germline ends. The V gene's germline CDR1 is LNHNV and CDR2 YYDKDF (reference sequence). For the CDR3, the DNA is TGTGCCACCAGCACATTACCAGGGGAGGTAGCCCCAAACATTCAGTACTTC. Encoded protein: CATSTLPGEVAPNIQYF.

This clonotype came up many times. The chain links TRBV27 to TRBJ1-1, with 11 bases lining up with TRBD1. The CDR3 runs 15 residues. The V and J ends lost 3 bases and 6 bases, in that order; junction bases with no gene match: 6. CDR1 and CDR2 (germline): MNHEY, SMNVEV (reference sequence). CDR3 DNA sequence: TGTGCCAGCAGTTTCCGGACAGGGGGCGCACCTGAAGCTTTCTTT. Amino acid sequence: CASSFRTGGAPEAFF.

This clonotype was counted ten times or more. The chain employs TRBV29-1 and TRBJ2-7; TRBD2 matches 11 bases. The CDR3 length is 15 residues. The germline gives CDR1 SQVTM, CDR2 ANQGSEA. After removal of 2 bases from V and 2 bases from J, the junction contained 5 bases not matched to a gene. DNA for the CDR3: TGCAGCGTTGAACAACTAGCGGGAGAGACCTACGAGCAGTACTTC. Its protein product is CSVEQLAGETYEQYF.

This clonotype showed up many times. The rearrangement joins TRBV5-1 to TRBJ2-1; D is unclear. This CDR3 comprises 14 residues. The V gene's germline CDR1 is SGHRS and CDR2 YFSETQ. V was trimmed by 3 bases and J by 8 bases, leaving 15 bases between them. The CDR3 protein is CASSYPRGYDEQFF. The CDR3 coding sequence is TGCGCCAGCAGCTACCCCCGCGGATACGATGAGCAGTTCTTC.

This clonotype has a handful of counts. V and J are TRBV11-2 and TRBJ2-3; possibly TRBD2 for D (6 bases). Germline lookup yields CDR1 SGHAT and CDR2 FQNNGV. The length of the CDR3 is 15 residues. Trimming stripped 2 bases from V and 1 base from J, with 10 bases between. DNA for the CDR3: TGTGCCAGCAGCTTATTGGAGCGGGGCACAGATACGCAGTATTTT. It codes for CASSLLERGTDTQYF.

This clonotype was seen many times. As DNA, the CDR3 is TGTGCCAGTAGTGTAGCCGGTGGGGAGCAGTTCTTC. Protein product: CASSVAGGEQFF. This chain uses TRBV19 with TRBJ2-1; unclear D gene. This CDR3 is 12 amino acids long. Per germline, CDR1 LNHDA and CDR2 SQIVND (reference sequence). V was pared by 5 bases and J by 10 bases, with 12 bases between.

This clonotype has only a few counts. This may be a read error: a much more frequent sequence differs by one nucleotide. The J gene is TRBJ1-1, the V gene TRBV6-5, with 7 bases lining up with TRBD1. CDR1 MNHEY and CDR2 SVGAGI come from the germline V gene. The CDR3 is 12 residues long. CDR3 protein: CAGSYGTEEAFF. Here the CDR3 DNA reads TGTGCCGGCAGTTACGGGACAGAAGAAGCTTTCTTT.

In this sample, this clonotype turned up many times. The CDR3 DNA reads TGCAGTGCTAGGAGAGGGCCAGATACGCAGTATTTT. Encoded protein: CSARRGPDTQYF. The rearrangement uses TRBV20-1 and TRBJ2-3, with a weak D call TRBD2 (5 bases). The CDR3 has 12 residues. The V gene's germline CDR1 is DFQATT and CDR2 SNEGSKA (reference sequence). The V end lost 3 bases, the J end lost 4 bases, and 8 bases lay between the germline ends.

This clonotype has more than one count but fewer than ten. This chain joins TRBV13 and TRBJ2-2, with D possibly matching TRBD2 (5 bases). The V gene's germline CDR1 is PRHDT and CDR2 FYEKMQ (reference sequence). V was cut by 2 bases and J by 3 bases, with 19 bases left in between. The CDR3 length is 18 residues. This CDR3 is CASSLTPELGVDTGELFF. CDR3 DNA sequence: TGTGCCAGCAGCTTAACCCCAGAATTGGGAGTCGACACCGGGGAGCTGTTTTTT. Full variable domain (outside the CDR3, taken from reference TRBV13 and TRBJ2-2): AAGVIQSPRHLIKEKRETATLKCYPIPRHDTVYWYQQGPGQDPQFLISFYEKMQSDKGSIPDRFSAQQFSDYHSELNMSSLELGDSALYFCASSLTPELGVDTGELFFGEGSRLTVL.

In its sample, this clonotype was seen a few times. It may be a read error: a sequence one base away is much more abundant. The chain combines TRBV7-9 with TRBJ2-2; possible D gene TRBD2, 5 bases. The CDR3 covers 14 residues. Germline lookup yields CDR1 SEHNR and CDR2 FQNEAQ (reference sequence). The CDR3 sequence: CASSLAANTGELLF. CDR3 nucleotides: TGTGCCAGCAGCTTAGCAGCGAACACCGGGGAGCTGCTTTTT. Together with reference TRBV7-9 and TRBJ2-2, the CDR3 gives the full variable domain: DTGVSQNPRHKITKRGQNVTFRCDPISEHNRLYWYRQTLGQGPEFLTYFQNEAQLEKSRLLSDRFSAERPKGSFSTLEIQRTEQGDSAMYLCASSLAANTGELLFGEGSRLTVL.

The rearrangement uses TRBV19 and TRBJ1-5; D gene unclear. This CDR3 has 14 amino acids. With 7 bases removed from V and 1 base from J, the gap between germline ends came to 11 bases. Germline V gene lookup returns CDR1 LNHDA and CDR2 SQIVND (reference sequence). The CDR3 is CASTSSTSNQPQHF. Written as DNA, the CDR3 is TGTGCCAGTACAAGCTCCACAAGCAATCAGCCCCAGCATTTT.

In its sample, this clonotype was seen many times. J is TRBJ1-1 and V is TRBV20-1; TRBD1 aligns across 9 bases. The CDR3 is 14 amino acids. V lost 2 bases, J lost 7 bases, and 8 bases stayed unmatched. Looked up from germline, CDR1 is DFQATT and CDR2 is SNEGSKA (reference sequence). CDR3 in DNA: TGCAGTGCTAGACCGAGACAGGGGGATAGTGAAGCTTTCTTT. Protein: CSARPRQGDSEAFF.

Points on this clonotype: A much larger clone differs by one base, so this may be a read error. The V call is TRBV5-1, the J call TRBJ2-3, with D maybe TRBD2 (6 bases). Per germline, CDR1 SGHRS and CDR2 YFSETQ. The CDR3 consists of 13 residues. In DNA, the CDR3 is TGCGCCAGCAGCCAGGAGGGCCCAGATGCGCAGTATTTT. This encodes CASSQEGPDAQYF.

The sample holds many counts of this clonotype. Written as DNA, the CDR3 is TGTGCCAGTAGTATGGACCCACCGCAAATTAGTGAGCAGTTCTTC. Translated, it gives CASSMDPPQISEQFF. The chain carries TRBV19 and TRBJ2-1; no firm D call. V was trimmed by 3 bases and J by 9 bases, leaving 18 bases between them. This CDR3 spans 15 amino acids. Germline CDR1 is LNHDA and CDR2 is SQIVND (reference sequence).

This clonotype was counted ten times or more. V and J are TRBV19 and TRBJ2-7; D might be TRBD1 (8 bases). The CDR3 sequence is 15 residues long. V lost 9 bases and J 0 bases, leaving 18 bases between the germline ends. Germline V CDR1 and CDR2: LNHDA, SQIVND (reference sequence). CDR3 nucleotide sequence: TGTGCCAGCAACAGGGGGGGAATCAGCTCCTACGAGCAGTACTTC. This sequence encodes CASNRGGISSYEQYF. Supplemented by reference TRBV19 and TRBJ2-7, the full variable domain reads DGGITQSPKYLFRKEGQNVTLSCEQNLNHDAMYWYRQDPGQGLRLIYYSQIVNDFQKGDIAEGYSVSREKKESFPLTVTSAQKNPTAFYLCASNRGGISSYEQYFGPGTRLTVT.

Ten or more counts support this clonotype. The chain uses TRBV19 and TRBJ2-5, with D possibly matching TRBD1 (5 bases). The CDR3 has 14 amino acids. Deletions cut 6 bases from V and 3 bases from J, with 14 bases between. Germline V gene data show CDR1 as LNHDA and CDR2 as SQIVND (reference sequence). As DNA, the CDR3 is TGTGCCAGTAGAGCAGGGTCGCCCAAAGAGACCCAGTACTTC. Its protein product is CASRAGSPKETQYF.

The sample holds many counts of this clonotype. The genes are TRBV29-1 and TRBJ2-1, with TRBD2 identical over 11 bases. Germline CDR1 SQVTM, CDR2 ANQGSEA. The junction had 8 bases not matched to a gene; V was cut back by 7 bases and J by 6 bases. The CDR3 sequence is 14 residues long. This CDR3 reads CSGIIAGGPNEQFF. CDR3 DNA sequence: TGCAGCGGTATCATAGCGGGAGGGCCCAATGAGCAGTTCTTC.

The chain carries TRBV4-1 and TRBJ1-2; no definite D call. Per the germline V gene, CDR1 is MGHRA and CDR2 is YSYEKL. The V end lost 1 base, the J end lost 0 bases, and 9 bases lay between the germline ends. This CDR3 is 15 amino acids long. CDR3 nucleotides: TGCGCCAGCAGCCAAGGCCCCCAGCCTAACTATGGCTACACCTTC. Translated: CASSQGPQPNYGYTF.

This clonotype was detected ten times or more. The chain carries TRBV20-1 and TRBJ2-4; no clear D. Germline V gene sequence: CDR1 DFQATT, CDR2 SNEGSKA (reference sequence). V dropped 4 bases and J dropped 0 bases, with 19 bases sitting between them. This CDR3 is built from 17 residues. The DNA of the CDR3 is TGCAGTGCTAATGTGGGCATTGGCGTACTAGCCAAAAACATTCAGTACTTC. Its protein product is CSANVGIGVLAKNIQYF.

At least ten counts were recorded for this clonotype. The chain joins TRBV10-3 to TRBJ1-4, with D tentatively TRBD1 (5 bases). This CDR3 spans 12 amino acids. V dropped 6 bases and J dropped 8 bases, with 10 bases sitting between them. Germline values: CDR1 ENHRY, CDR2 SYGVKD. CDR3 coding DNA: TGTGCCATCAGGGACAACGAAGAAAAACTGTTTTTT. It translates to CAIRDNEEKLFF.

With respect to this clonotype: This may arise from a read error, as a much more abundant clone is one base away. The V call is TRBV20-1, the J call TRBJ2-7, with D unclear. Trimming removed 3 bases at V and 1 base at J, with 7 bases between. Germline values: CDR1 DFQATT, CDR2 SNEGSKA (reference sequence). CDR3 size: 12 residues. DNA for the CDR3: TGCAGTGCTAGGTGGCGGTCCTACGAGCAGTACTTC. Protein sequence: CSARWRSYEQYF.

This clonotype was found many times. The chain combines TRBV5-1 with TRBJ1-1, with 8 bases identical to TRBD1. The germline V gene encodes CDR1 SGHRS and CDR2 YFSETQ. Trimming removed 2 bases from V and 0 bases from J; junction bases left unmatched: 9. The CDR3 is made up of 17 amino acids. CDR3 DNA: TGCGCCAGCAGCTTCACCCCTGACAGGGGCTTGAACACTGAAGCTTTCTTT. Protein product: CASSFTPDRGLNTEAFF.

This clonotype was counted a few times. A much larger clone lies one base from this, so it may be a read error. This CDR3 is missing its conserved last phenylalanine or tryptophan, likely due to a read error. The chain links TRBV15 to TRBJ2-1; tentative D call: TRBD2 (6 bases). The CDR3 runs to 18 residues. The ends were cut back, 0 bases at V and 0 bases at J, with 15 bases in the middle. Germline CDR1 LNHNV, CDR2 YYDKDF (reference sequence). The CDR3 here is CATSRELLALSSYNEQFS. CDR3 coding DNA: TGTGCCACCAGCAGAGAACTTCTAGCGCTCAGCTCCTACAATGAGCAGTTCTCC.